The 30 T cell receptor beta chains below all came from one sample that was sequenced in a study of PD-1 blockade in classical Hodgkin lymphoma. In every patient, relapse followed autologous stem cell transplantation, while exposure to brentuximab vedotin differed. Data came from immunoSEQ multiplex PCR; TCRdb stores just in-frame clones and leaves some out. The sample lists more than 10,000 clones; approximately 80% were seen once. The sequences come from peripheral blood mononuclear cells (PBMCs), collected before the second cycle of nivolumab. The receptor source for this set is a human donor with classical Hodgkin lymphoma.

This CDR3 is CASRGQGKGQPQHF. The DNA for the CDR3 is TGTGCCAGCAGGGGACAGGGAAAGGGTCAGCCCCAGCATTTT. The chain joins TRBV28 to TRBJ1-5; 9 bases agree with TRBD1. Germline loops: CDR1 MDHEN, CDR2 SYDVKM. The V and J ends lost 6 bases and 6 bases, in that order; junction bases with no gene match: 6. This CDR3 comprises 14 residues.

This clone was observed a single time. The chain is built from TRBV7-3 and TRBJ2-3; D is unclear. CDR1 is SGHTA and CDR2 is FQGTGA in the germline V gene. This CDR3 contains 13 residues. V lost 5 bases and J 5 bases, leaving 11 bases between the germline ends. The CDR3 protein is CASSIGTRDTQYF. For the CDR3, the DNA is TGTGCCAGCAGCATAGGAACCCGAGATACGCAGTATTTT.

CDR3 loop: CASSLQGGGQPQHF. The CDR3 DNA sequence: TGTGCCAGCAGCTTACAGGGGGGAGGTCAGCCCCAGCATTTT. V and J are TRBV7-9 and TRBJ1-5; 7 nucleotides agree with TRBD1. The CDR3 runs 14 residues. J lost 6 bases, V lost 2 bases, and 4 bases had no gene match. Germline V gene lookup returns CDR1 SEHNR and CDR2 FQNEAQ (reference sequence).

The CDR3: CAIMLAGNTEAFF. In DNA form, the CDR3 reads TGTGCCATCATGCTGGCGGGGAACACTGAAGCTTTCTTT. The chain is built from TRBV10-3 and TRBJ1-1; D is unclear. V was clipped by 7 bases and J by 1 base, with 10 bases between them. Germline CDR1 reads ENHRY; CDR2 reads SYGVKD. The CDR3 consists of 13 residues.

This chain connects TRBV18 to TRBJ2-2; D is perhaps TRBD1 (6 bases). This CDR3 is built from 13 residues. The ends were cut back, 3 bases at V and 6 bases at J, with 8 bases in the middle. The germline gives CDR1 KGHSH, CDR2 LQKENI. CDR3: CASSPRGAGELFF. The CDR3 coding sequence is TGTGCCAGCTCACCCAGGGGCGCCGGGGAGCTGTTTTTT.

The chain recombines TRBV27 with TRBJ2-2; 9 nucleotides align to TRBD1. The CDR3 is 17 residues long. J gave up 7 bases and V 5 bases, and 14 bases lay outside the gene matches. CDR1 is MNHEY and CDR2 is SMNVEV in the germline V gene (reference sequence). The chain's CDR3 is CASSPNSGTGFDGELFF. The DNA for the CDR3 is TGTGCCAGCAGTCCGAATTCCGGGACAGGGTTTGACGGGGAGCTGTTTTTT.

The rearrangement joins TRBV14 to TRBJ1-4; 8 positions match TRBD1. This CDR3 is 15 amino acids long. The germline V gene encodes CDR1 SGHDN and CDR2 FVKESK. Unmatched junction bases numbered 8, after V lost 4 bases and J lost 7 bases. The CDR3 nucleotides are TGTGCCAGCAGCCGCGACAGGGGTCCTTTTGAAAAACTGTTTTTT. This translates into CASSRDRGPFEKLFF.

In its sample, this clone ranks as hyperexpanded. The V and J genes are TRBV2 and TRBJ2-7; 7 nucleotides match TRBD1. The CDR3 loop spans 14 amino acids. V shed 6 bases, J shed 3 bases, and the junction held 8 bases outside the gene matches. CDR1 and CDR2 (germline): SNHLY, FYNNEI. CDR3: CASRIQGIDYEQYF. The CDR3 coding sequence is TGTGCCAGCAGGATACAGGGGATCGACTACGAGCAGTACTTC.

The rearrangement links TRBV4-1 to TRBJ2-7; D may be TRBD1 (6 bases). V was clipped by 0 bases and J by 0 bases, with 12 bases between them. The CDR3 consists of 16 residues. Germline CDR1 is MGHRA and CDR2 is YSYEKL. DNA of the CDR3: TGCGCCAGCAGCCAAGATCCAGCGGACAGCTCCTACGAGCAGTACTTC. The encoded protein is CASSQDPADSSYEQYF.

The J gene is TRBJ1-1, the V gene TRBV7-9; TRBD1 matches 7 bases. Germline V gives CDR1 SEHNR, CDR2 FQNEAQ (reference sequence). After removal of 2 bases from V and 4 bases from J, the junction contained 4 bases not matched to a gene. The CDR3 spans 14 residues. The CDR3 reads CASSLTGVGTEAFF. CDR3 bases: TGTGCCAGCAGCTTAACAGGGGTGGGCACTGAAGCTTTCTTT.

This clone was picked up one time. This chain uses TRBV27 with TRBJ1-4; 8 nucleotides match TRBD1. V lost 6 bases to trimming and J lost 7 bases; unmatched junction nucleotides: 7. CDR3 length: 14 residues. Germline lookup yields CDR1 MNHEY and CDR2 SMNVEV (reference sequence). This CDR3 is CASSVTGVGEKLFF. The CDR3 nucleotides are TGTGCCAGCAGCGTGACAGGGGTAGGTGAAAAACTGTTTTTT.

For the CDR3, the DNA is TGTGCCACCAGCAGAGGACAGGGGGATCAGCCCCAGCATTTT. Protein product: CATSRGQGDQPQHF. This rearrangement joins TRBV15 to TRBJ1-5, with 9 bases matching TRBD1. CDR1 LNHNV and CDR2 YYDKDF come from the germline V gene (reference sequence). There are 14 residues in the CDR3. The trim removed 1 base at V and 5 bases at J, leaving 0 bases unmatched.

The chain joins TRBV30 to TRBJ2-7; 10 bases line up with TRBD1. Trimming removed 0 bases from V and 6 bases from J; junction bases left unmatched: 5. The CDR3 totals 14 residues. Germline loops: CDR1 GTSNPN, CDR2 SVGIG (reference sequence). This CDR3 is CAWSVRGQGFEQYF. The CDR3, as DNA: TGTGCCTGGAGTGTACGGGGACAGGGGTTCGAGCAGTACTTC.

This chain links TRBV4-1 with TRBJ1-2; perhaps TRBD1 as D (5 bases). The CDR3 length is 13 residues. CDR1 is MGHRA and CDR2 is YSYEKL in the germline V gene. V dropped 4 bases and J dropped 2 bases, with 8 bases sitting between them. CDR3 loop: CASSLTGNYGYTF. The CDR3 DNA sequence: TGCGCCAGCAGCCTCACAGGAAACTATGGCTACACCTTC.

The chain has TRBV5-1 and TRBJ1-2; D possibly corresponds to TRBD1 (5 bases). CDR3 length: 13 amino acids. Trimming removed 4 bases from V and 7 bases from J, with 14 bases in between. In germline, CDR1 is SGHRS, CDR2 YFSETQ. The DNA of the CDR3 is TGCGCCAGCAGCCCCCGTGAGGGGACTGGCTACACCTTC. Its translation: CASSPREGTGYTF.

The gene calls are TRBV5-1 and TRBJ2-7; 10 bases are a match to TRBD1. CDR1 is SGHRS and CDR2 is YFSETQ in the germline V gene. This CDR3 is 15 amino acids long. Losses at the gene ends were 7 bases for V and 4 bases for J; bases not matched to a gene: 11. In DNA form, the CDR3 reads TGCGCCAGCCATTACCCGGACAGGGGGATATACGAGCAGTACTTC. Translation gives CASHYPDRGIYEQYF.

This clone has more than one count but fewer than ten. Written as DNA, the CDR3 is TGTGCCAGCAGTGAGGGAAATAATGAGCAGTTCTTC. It encodes CASSEGNNEQFF. This chain links TRBV6-4 with TRBJ2-1; no clear D gene. Trimming shortened V by 3 bases and J by 7 bases, and 7 bases separated the two germline ends. The length of the CDR3 is 12 residues. Germline V gene sequence: CDR1 MRHNA, CDR2 SNTAGT.

CDR3 amino acids: CASSHQERHYEQYF. The CDR3 nucleotides are TGTGCCAGCAGCCATCAGGAGCGCCACTACGAGCAGTACTTC. The chain employs TRBV7-9 and TRBJ2-7; the D is unclear. This CDR3 has 14 amino acids. The V end lost 5 bases, the J end lost 3 bases, and 14 bases lay between the germline ends. CDR1 is SEHNR and CDR2 is FQNEAQ in the germline V gene (reference sequence).

This chain uses TRBV9 with TRBJ2-5; no clear D. CDR3 length equals 12 residues. Trimming stripped 2 bases from V and 1 base from J, with 3 bases between. In germline, CDR1 is SGDLS, CDR2 YYNGEE. The CDR3: CASSVSQETQYF. CDR3 nucleotides: TGTGCCAGCAGCGTCTCCCAAGAGACCCAGTACTTC.

The chain combines TRBV27 with TRBJ2-1; D gene ambiguous. Trimming left V 3 bases short and J 2 bases short, with 5 bases between. Germline loops: CDR1 MNHEY, CDR2 SMNVEV (reference sequence). There are 13 residues in the CDR3. The CDR3 nucleotides read TGTGCCAGCAGTTTGGACCCCTACAATGAGCAGTTCTTC. It yields the protein CASSLDPYNEQFF.

The chain links TRBV5-4 to TRBJ2-7, with 8 bases fitting TRBD1. Germline loops: CDR1 SGHNT, CDR2 YYREEE (reference sequence). CDR3 size: 17 residues. V dropped 3 bases and J dropped 1; count of bases not matched to a gene: 12. The CDR3 loop reads CASSYATPRTGSYEQYF. The CDR3 region has the DNA TGTGCCAGCAGCTATGCCACCCCAAGGACAGGGTCCTACGAGCAGTACTTC.

This clone came up a few times. This chain connects TRBV7-9 to TRBJ2-7; 8 bases map to TRBD1. The V segment lost 2 bases and the J segment 2 bases; nucleotides outside the gene matches: 5. Per the germline V gene, CDR1 is SEHNR and CDR2 is FQNEAQ (reference sequence). The CDR3 extends over 15 amino acids. The CDR3 is CASSLNQQGAYEQYF. The CDR3 DNA reads TGTGCCAGCAGCTTAAACCAACAGGGGGCCTACGAGCAGTACTTC.

The chain is built from TRBV30 and TRBJ1-5; D may be TRBD1 (5 bases). The CDR3 runs 12 residues. Germline-derived CDR1 and CDR2 are GTSNPN and SVGIG (reference sequence). Trimming pared 0 bases from V and 5 bases from J, leaving 5 bases between. The CDR3 loop is CAWSVGDQPQHF. The CDR3 DNA sequence: TGTGCCTGGAGTGTAGGGGATCAGCCCCAGCATTTT.

The chain links TRBV19 to TRBJ1-1; 11 nucleotides line up with TRBD1. The CDR3 has 14 amino acids. The germline V gene has CDR1 LNHDA and CDR2 SQIVND (reference sequence). V lost 4 bases to trimming and J lost 2 bases; unmatched junction nucleotides: 0. The CDR3 protein is CASSRTGGNTEAFF. The DNA for the CDR3 is TGTGCCAGTAGTAGGACAGGGGGCAACACTGAAGCTTTCTTT.

This clone occurred a few times. This rearrangement joins TRBV25-1 to TRBJ2-7, with TRBD2 as a possible D gene (6 bases). Between the trimmed V and J ends, which lost 4 bases and 1 base, there was a span of 17 bases. The length of the CDR3 is 16 residues. Germline lookup yields CDR1 MGHDK and CDR2 SYGVNS. CDR3 sequence: CASSGRAGDGSYEQYF. The CDR3 DNA reads as TGTGCCAGCAGTGGGAGGGCTGGAGACGGGTCCTACGAGCAGTACTTC.

The rearrangement links TRBV4-1 to TRBJ1-4, with D unresolved. The CDR3 contains 16 residues. Trimming pared 5 bases from V and 5 bases from J, leaving 18 bases between. The germline CDR1 and CDR2 sequences are MGHRA and YSYEKL. Here the CDR3 reads CASSTFSTMINEKLFF. CDR3 sequence (DNA): TGCGCCAGCAGCACCTTCTCGACTATGATCAATGAAAAACTGTTTTTT.

This chain joins TRBV29-1 and TRBJ2-2, with D possibly being TRBD1 or TRBD2 (6 bases each). Germline V gives CDR1 SQVTM, CDR2 ANQGSEA. V shed 4 bases and J shed 0 bases, with 12 bases lying between them. This CDR3 comprises 15 residues. This CDR3 is CSVVGGLSNTGELFF. CDR3 nucleotides: TGCAGCGTTGTTGGGGGGCTATCGAACACCGGGGAGCTGTTTTTT.

This clone was observed a handful of times. This rearrangement joins TRBV27 to TRBJ2-1; 11 positions match TRBD1. After removal of 5 bases from V and 11 bases from J, the junction contained 14 bases not matched to a gene. Germline CDR1 reads MNHEY; CDR2 reads SMNVEV (reference sequence). The CDR3 is made up of 16 amino acids. CDR3 DNA: TGTGCCAGCAGTCCAACCTCCCCGCGGACAGGGGGCAAGCAGTTCTTC. Its translation is CASSPTSPRTGGKQFF.

This sequence joins TRBV29-1 and TRBJ2-3; tentatively, D is TRBD2 (6 bases). The V gene lost 4 bases and the J gene lost 3 bases, with 11 bases spanning the gap. The CDR3 is 13 residues long. Germline V gene sequence: CDR1 SQVTM, CDR2 ANQGSEA. As DNA, the CDR3 is TGCAGCGTTGCCGGAGGGCCAACAGATACGCAGTATTTT. As protein: CSVAGGPTDTQYF.

This chain links TRBV19 with TRBJ2-7, with a possible D match to TRBD2 (5 bases). The CDR3 sequence is 15 residues long. Trimming took off 4 bases at V and 2 bases at J, with 15 bases between the two ends. CDR1 is LNHDA and CDR2 is SQIVND in the germline V gene (reference sequence). CDR3 DNA: TGTGCCAGTAGTAGTATCGGGGTACCCACCTACGAGCAGTACTTC. This translates into CASSSIGVPTYEQYF.